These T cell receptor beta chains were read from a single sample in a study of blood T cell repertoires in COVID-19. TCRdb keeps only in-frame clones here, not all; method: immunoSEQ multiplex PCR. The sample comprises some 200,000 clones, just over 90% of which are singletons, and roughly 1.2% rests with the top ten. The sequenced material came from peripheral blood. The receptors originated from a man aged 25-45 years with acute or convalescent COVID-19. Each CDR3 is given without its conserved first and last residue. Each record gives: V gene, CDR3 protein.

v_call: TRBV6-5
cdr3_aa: ASRQTGQRNYGYT

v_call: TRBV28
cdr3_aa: ASSFSGIGETQY

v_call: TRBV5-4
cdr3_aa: ASSLARTGRLLGEQY

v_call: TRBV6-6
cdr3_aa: ASSTSGQGVYGYT

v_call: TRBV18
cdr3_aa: ASSPTPRANEKLF

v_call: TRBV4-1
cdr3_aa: ASSAPGRGSYNEQF

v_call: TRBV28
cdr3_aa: ASSLPGLAGTTGELF

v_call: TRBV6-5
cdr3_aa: ATRWLADSYEQY

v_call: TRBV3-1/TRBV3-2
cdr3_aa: ASSQGTAGNTEAF

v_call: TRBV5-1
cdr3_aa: ASSLMVGQGNNEQF

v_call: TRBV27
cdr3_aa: ASGSGGAGNNEQF

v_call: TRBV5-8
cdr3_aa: ASSPLTGAGDTQY

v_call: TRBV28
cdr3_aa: ASSLTGLGEQY

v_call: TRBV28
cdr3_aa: ASSLGGYEQY

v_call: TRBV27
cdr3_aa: ASSSQGQILAKNIQY

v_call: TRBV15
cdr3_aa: ATSRLRASNTGELF

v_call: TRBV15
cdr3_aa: ATSRDSSKKKWANEQF

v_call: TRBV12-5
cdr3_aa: ASGVSYEQY

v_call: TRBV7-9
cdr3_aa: ASRGVADINEQF

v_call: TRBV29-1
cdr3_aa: SVEALGASGYT

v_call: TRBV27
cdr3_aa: ASRRRGNGEKLF

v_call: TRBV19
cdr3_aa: ASSFTGNSPLH

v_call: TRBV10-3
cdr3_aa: AITGGWLDTEAF

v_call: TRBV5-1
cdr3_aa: ASSLQGGNQPQH

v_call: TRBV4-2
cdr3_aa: ASSQEQGARSPLH

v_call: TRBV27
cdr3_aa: ASSRRGPTGNTIY

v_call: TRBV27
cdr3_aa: ASSISGPYEQY

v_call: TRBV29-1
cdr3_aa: SVVVGQGRYGYT

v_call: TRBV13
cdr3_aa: ASMGRNSGANVLT

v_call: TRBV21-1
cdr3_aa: ASSKVGETNSPLH

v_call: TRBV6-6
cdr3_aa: ASSYAGAMRETQY

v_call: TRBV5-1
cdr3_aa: ASSSSHYRGPYSYEQY

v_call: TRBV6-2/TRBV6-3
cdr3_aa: ASSDQGSQPQH

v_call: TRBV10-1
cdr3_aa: ASRINAGTGELF

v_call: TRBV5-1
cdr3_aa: ASSLEPGGTGELF

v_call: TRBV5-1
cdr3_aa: ASTRGSGSSYEQY

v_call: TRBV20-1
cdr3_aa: SASLVDTQY

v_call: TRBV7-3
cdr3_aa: ASSLPGQGAFGELF

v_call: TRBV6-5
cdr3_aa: ASKRGRTDTQY